This TCR beta chain was retrieved from a study of T cells after yellow fever vaccination. Study context: Fractions of limited cellularity were prepared by means of SMART-Seq v4 Ultra Low Input.

MiXCR, applied by TCRdb to the 5' RACE reads, yields one record per CDR3 protein. The table has 20,000 to 30,000 distinct CDR3 sequences, roughly 4.5% seen once. This clonotype was seen many times. The length of the CDR3 is 14 residues. Germline CDR1 is SGHRS and CDR2 is YFSETQ. Trimming removed 5 bases from V and 0 bases from J, with 10 bases in between. Specimen: PBMCs, either bulk or a sorted T-cell subset (CD4+, CD8+, memory, or dextramer-sorted; not recorded which), collected on the day of the yellow fever booster vaccination. The V call is TRBV5-1, the J call TRBJ2-3; a possible D gene is TRBD1 (6 bases). This TCR was sampled from a man aged 18 to 30 who received the YFV17D yellow fever vaccine. CDR3 sequence reads: CASRDSLSTDTQYF. Here the CDR3 DNA reads TGCGCCAGCAGGGACAGCCTTAGCACAGATACGCAGTATTTT.